This T cell receptor (beta chain) stems from a study of circulating CD8 cells and anti-PD-1 response in melanoma. Whole-study findings and limits: Previously treated and treatment-naive patients were pooled together. Expanded sorted subsets were checked for tumor reactivity using peptides.

Four subsets defined by PD-1 and/or TIGIT were sorted from live CD3+CD8+TCRalphabeta+ cells. This clonotype qualifies as large. The antigen is not known. Each library started from about 15 ng of total RNA using the QIAseq Immune Repertoire TCR panel. Each CDR3 protein gets one entry after TCRdb re-called the reads with MiXCR. The sample records under 850 distinct CDR3 sequences, 6.5% being singletons. The V and J ends lost 1 base and 0 bases respectively, with 9 bases between them. The CDR3 has 15 residues. Germline assignment: CDR1 SGHDN and CDR2 FVKESK. The sequence was collected from a human donor with melanoma. The V and J genes are TRBV14 and TRBJ2-5; D is ambiguous. Here the sequenced sample was CD8+ T cells from PBMCs, taken at baseline or after one month of anti-PD-1 therapy (not recorded which). This CDR3 is CASSQGRVHQETQYF. In DNA, the CDR3 is TGTGCCAGCAGCCAAGGAAGAGTCCACCAAGAGACCCAGTACTTC. Looking up the rest from reference TRBV14 and TRBJ2-5 gives the full variable domain: EAGVTQFPSHSVIEKGQTVTLRCDPISGHDNLYWYRRVMGKEIKFLLHFVKESKQDESGMPNNRFLAERTGGTYSTLKVQPAELEDSGVYFCASSQGRVHQETQYFGPGTRLLVL.